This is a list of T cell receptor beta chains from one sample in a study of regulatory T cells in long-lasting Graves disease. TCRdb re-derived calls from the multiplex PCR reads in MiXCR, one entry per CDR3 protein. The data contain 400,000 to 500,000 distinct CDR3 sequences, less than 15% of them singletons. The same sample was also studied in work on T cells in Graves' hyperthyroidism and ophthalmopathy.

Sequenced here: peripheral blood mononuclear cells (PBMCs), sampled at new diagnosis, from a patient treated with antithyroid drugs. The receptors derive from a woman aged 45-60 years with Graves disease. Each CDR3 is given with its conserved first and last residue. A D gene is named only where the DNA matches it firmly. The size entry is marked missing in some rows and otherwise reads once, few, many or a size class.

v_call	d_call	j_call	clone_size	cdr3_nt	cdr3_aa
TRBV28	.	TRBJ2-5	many	TGTGCCAGCAGTTTCGAAGGGGCGGATGAGACCCAGTACTTC	CASSFEGADETQYF
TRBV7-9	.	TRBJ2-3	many	TGTGCCAGCAGGCCAAGGGGACACCCTAGCACAGATACGCAGTATTTT	CASRPRGHPSTDTQYF
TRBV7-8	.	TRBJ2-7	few	TGTGCCAGCAGCGACTCCAACAGACTGGCGGGCCACGAGCAGTACTTC	CASSDSNRLAGHEQYF
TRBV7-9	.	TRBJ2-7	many	TGTGCCAGCAGCGGAACGAGGGGTGTAGACGAGCAGTACTTC	CASSGTRGVDEQYF
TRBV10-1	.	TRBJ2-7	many	TGCGCCAGCAGACGGACTCTCAACGAGCAGTACTTC	CASRRTLNEQYF
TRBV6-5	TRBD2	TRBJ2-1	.	TGTGCCAGCAGTTACTCGTGGGCGGGAGTAGCCAATGAGCAGTTCTTC	CASSYSWAGVANEQFF
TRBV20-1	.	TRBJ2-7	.	TGCAGTGCTCCTCGCAGGGCCACCTACGAGCAGTACTTC	CSAPRRATYEQYF
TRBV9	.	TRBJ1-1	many	TGTGCCAGCAGCGTAGGGGATAACACTGAAGCTTTCTTT	CASSVGDNTEAFF
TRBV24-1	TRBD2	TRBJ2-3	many	TGTGCCACCAGTGACCGACACCAGAAGACTAGCGGCTGGGCCAGGGATACGCAGTATTTT	CATSDRHQKTSGWARDTQYF
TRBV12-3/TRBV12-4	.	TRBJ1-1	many	TGTGCCAGCAGTCCAGACAATCTTGAGAACACTGAAGCTTTCTTT	CASSPDNLENTEAFF
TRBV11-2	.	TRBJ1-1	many	TGTGCCAGCAGCCTAGGAGGGGTCTCGAACACTGAAGCTTTCTTT	CASSLGGVSNTEAFF
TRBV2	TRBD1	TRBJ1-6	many	TGTGCCAGCACCCTCCAGACAGGGGTGAATTCACCCCTCCACTTT	CASTLQTGVNSPLHF
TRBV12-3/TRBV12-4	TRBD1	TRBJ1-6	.	TGTGCCAGTGGACAGGGAACAGAGGGTTCACCCCTCCACTTT	CASGQGTEGSPLHF
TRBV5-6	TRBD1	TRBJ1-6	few	TGTGCCAGCAGTTCCCGGGACAGGGTTCTCCTCCACTTT	CASSSRDRVLLHF
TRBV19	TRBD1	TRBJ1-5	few	TGTGCCAGTACGTCAACAGGGGACAATCAGCCCCAGCATTTT	CASTSTGDNQPQHF
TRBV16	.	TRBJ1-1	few	TGTGCCAGCAACCGGGGGGAAGGGGCGAACACTGAAGCTTTCTTT	CASNRGEGANTEAFF
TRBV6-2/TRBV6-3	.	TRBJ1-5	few	TGTGCCAGCAGTGGAGGGCAGGGACCTTTCAATCAGCCCCAGCATTTT	CASSGGQGPFNQPQHF
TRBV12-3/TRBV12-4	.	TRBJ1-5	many	TGTGCCAGCAGAAGTAGGGAAAATCAGCCCCAGCATTTT	CASRSRENQPQHF
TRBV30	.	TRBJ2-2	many	TGTGCCTGGAGGGCAACAGGGACCGGGGAGCTGTTTTTT	CAWRATGTGELFF
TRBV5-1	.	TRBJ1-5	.	TGCGCCAGCAGCTTAAGGAGCAGCAATCAGCCCCAGCATTTT	CASSLRSSNQPQHF
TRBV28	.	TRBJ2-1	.	TGTGCCAGCAGAACTGACCTAAGGGGTTGGGATGAGCAGTTCTTC	CASRTDLRGWDEQFF
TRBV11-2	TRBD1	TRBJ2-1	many	TGTGCCAGCAGCTTGGGACAGGTCCTTTACAATGAGCAGTTCTTC	CASSLGQVLYNEQFF
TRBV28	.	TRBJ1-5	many	TGTGCCAGCAGTCCCACGTGGGGGCAGGCATACTTTCAGTTTAACAATCAGCCCCAGCATTTT	CASSPTWGQAYFQFNNQPQHF
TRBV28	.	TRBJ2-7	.	TGTGCCAGTGGGACCCAGGGTCTCTACGAGCAGTACTTC	CASGTQGLYEQYF
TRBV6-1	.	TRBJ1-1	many	TGTGCCAGCGACCCCGGGGCCAGGAACACTGAAGCTTTCTTT	CASDPGARNTEAFF
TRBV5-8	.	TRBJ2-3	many	TGTGCCAGCGCTACGAATGGACAGTCCGTCACAGATACGCAGTATTTT	CASATNGQSVTDTQYF
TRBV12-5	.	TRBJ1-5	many	TGTGCTAGTAGGGGCCTAATACCTGGGAGTGATCAGCCCCAGCATTTT	CASRGLIPGSDQPQHF
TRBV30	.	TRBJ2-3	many	TGTGCCTGGAGTGTCAGAGATACGCAGTATTTT	CAWSVRDTQYF
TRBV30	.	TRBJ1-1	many	TGTGCCTGGGAGCCGTTTCGGTTGAACACTGAAGCTTTCTTT	CAWEPFRLNTEAFF
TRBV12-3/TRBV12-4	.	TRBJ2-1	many	TGTGCCAGCAGCCCCCTCCGTGAGACACACCGGAATGAGCAGTTCTTC	CASSPLRETHRNEQFF
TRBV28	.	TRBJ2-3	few	TGTGCCAGCAGCGGGCCTCTACCACAAGATACGCAGTATTTT	CASSGPLPQDTQYF
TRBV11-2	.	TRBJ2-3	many	TGTGCCAGCAGCTTAGGCAGGGGAGCAGATACGCAGTATTTT	CASSLGRGADTQYF
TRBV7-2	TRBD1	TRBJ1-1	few	TGTGCCAGCAGCTTAGTCCCGGGACAGGGTGAAGCTTTCTTT	CASSLVPGQGEAFF